Ten or more counts support the clone carrying this TCR beta chain. This sample is part of a study of response to subunit inactivated influenza vaccine. Per germline, CDR1 SQVTM and CDR2 ANQGSEA. The ends were cut back, 3 bases at V and 6 bases at J, with 12 bases in the middle. The CDR3 is 13 amino acids. TCRdb used MiXCR to reprocess the RT-PCR reads, holding one entry per CDR3 protein. The table lists about 570,000 distinct CDR3 sequences, around 11% of them singletons. The sample also formed part of further work on T cells expressing NK-cell markers. That work contributes: The TCR beta cDNA came from 5'RACE template switching with UMIs. Sorted CD3+CD56+NKG2C+, CD3+CD56+NKG2C- and CD3+CD56-NKG2C+ T cells provided the TCR beta repertoires. Among CD8+ T cells from roughly six donors, dominant NKG2C+ clonotypes accounted for roughly 1.0-7.0%. The CD3+CD56-NKG2C+ fraction of several donors was likewise dominated by these clonotypes.

The chain links TRBV29-1 to TRBJ2-1; D call uncertain. This clonotype originated in a man aged 50 to 59 who received an inactivated influenza vaccine. The starting material was PBMCs from blood, obtained on the day of vaccination. The CDR3 DNA follows: TGCAGCGTTGAGAAAGGATCCCCCAATGAGCAGTTCTTC. This gives the protein CSVEKGSPNEQFF.